Below, 30 T cell receptor beta chains from the same sample are listed, as sequenced in a study of cytomegalovirus exposure and HLA in healthy donors. Method: immunoSEQ multiplex PCR; TCRdb's copy keeps in-frame clones and lacks some. The table has roughly 120,000 clones, around nine tenths seen once. Sequenced material: PBMCs. These receptors all stem from a man between 18 and 35 years old in good health and CMV-seropositive.

The chain employs TRBV7-6 and TRBJ2-7; no clear D. Trimming shortened V by 4 bases and J by 4 bases, and 5 bases separated the two germline ends. The CDR3 covers 11 residues. Germline V gives CDR1 SGHVS, CDR2 FNYEAQ. This CDR3 reads CASSSNYEQYF. In nucleotides, the CDR3 is TGTGCCAGCAGCTCCAATTACGAGCAGTACTTC.

This chain joins TRBV7-2 and TRBJ2-1, with 12 bases aligning to TRBD2. The trim removed 1 base at V and 14 bases at J, leaving 3 bases unmatched. Germline-derived CDR1 and CDR2 are SGHTA and FQGNSA. This CDR3 region has 13 residues. The CDR3 DNA is TGTGCCAGCAGCTTAGAACTAGCGGGGGGCAAGTTCTTC. Residues: CASSLELAGGKFF.

The V gene is TRBV29-1, the J gene TRBJ1-2, with TRBD1 matching 9 bases. This CDR3 region has 15 residues. Germline CDR1 is SQVTM and CDR2 is ANQGSEA. With V trimmed by 7 bases and J by 1 base, 10 bases remained unmatched. CDR3 in amino acids: CSAGQGRILNYGYTF. For the CDR3, the DNA is TGCAGCGCGGGACAGGGTAGAATCCTTAACTATGGCTACACCTTC.

The CDR3: CASSFGGSNQPQHF. The CDR3 DNA reads as TGTGCCAGCAGCTTTGGCGGTAGCAATCAGCCCCAGCATTTT. The chain carries TRBV5-4 and TRBJ1-5; no definite D call. This CDR3 is built from 14 residues. Trimming removed 2 bases at V and 0 bases at J, with 6 bases between. Germline CDR1 and CDR2: SGHNT and YYREEE (reference sequence).

The V gene is TRBV4-2, the J gene TRBJ1-4, with D possibly matching TRBD1 (6 bases). The length of the CDR3 is 15 residues. Trimming took off 0 bases at V and 7 bases at J, with 12 bases between the two ends. Germline CDR1 LGHNA, CDR2 YNFKEQ. In DNA, the CDR3 is TGTGCCAGCAGCCAAGATCGGTCAGGGGTTGAAAAACTGTTTTTT. Encoded protein: CASSQDRSGVEKLFF.

This rearrangement joins TRBV5-1 to TRBJ1-1; D unresolved. Trimming removed 3 bases at V and 2 bases at J, with 11 bases between. The CDR3 is made up of 14 amino acids. Germline CDR1 SGHRS, CDR2 YFSETQ. The CDR3 loop is CASSSGHPNTEAFF. CDR3 nucleotide sequence: TGCGCCAGCAGCTCGGGTCACCCCAACACTGAAGCTTTCTTT.

The V gene is TRBV7-2, the J gene TRBJ1-2; TRBD1 might be the D (5 bases). The length of the CDR3 is 17 residues. Trimming took 5 bases from V and 3 from J, leaving 22 bases between them. The germline V gene has CDR1 SGHTA and CDR2 FQGNSA. CDR3 region: CASSTRTRVPRHYGYTF. Here the CDR3 DNA reads TGTGCCAGCAGCACCCGGACAAGGGTCCCCAGGCACTATGGCTACACCTTC.

The CDR3 here is CASSLRGYRETQYF. The CDR3 DNA reads TGTGCCAGCAGCTTGAGGGGGTACCGAGAGACCCAGTACTTC. The chain carries TRBV5-4 and TRBJ2-5; the D gene is possibly TRBD1 (6 bases). The CDR3 spans 14 residues. Germline CDR1 and CDR2: SGHNT and YYREEE (reference sequence). The V end lost 1 base, the J end lost 4 bases, and 11 bases lay between the germline ends.

J is TRBJ2-1 and V is TRBV7-9; D is unclear. With 5 bases removed from V and 2 bases from J, the gap between germline ends came to 4 bases. The CDR3 totals 12 residues. Germline lookup yields CDR1 SEHNR and CDR2 FQNEAQ (reference sequence). The CDR3 nucleotides are TGTGCCAGCAGCCAAACCTACAATGAGCAGTTCTTC. Its translation is CASSQTYNEQFF.

The chain links TRBV20-1 to TRBJ2-5, with a weak D call TRBD2 (7 bases). Germline V gene data show CDR1 as DFQATT and CDR2 as SNEGSKA (reference sequence). The CDR3 runs to 10 residues. The CDR3, as DNA: TGCGCCGGGGGGCGGGAGACCCAGTACTTC. This codes for CAGGRETQYF.

V usage is TRBV7-9 and J usage is TRBJ1-4; TRBD1 agrees at 7 bases. V lost 5 bases, J lost 6 bases, and 6 bases stayed unmatched. This CDR3 region has 14 residues. In germline, CDR1 is SEHNR, CDR2 FQNEAQ (reference sequence). The DNA of the CDR3 is TGTGCCAGCAGCGCCTCAGGGGGAGATGAAAAACTGTTTTTT. Protein product: CASSASGGDEKLFF. The entire variable domain, with the rest obtained from reference TRBV7-9 and TRBJ1-4, is as follows: DTGVSQNPRHKITKRGQNVTFRCDPISEHNRLYWYRQTLGQGPEFLTYFQNEAQLEKSRLLSDRFSAERPKGSFSTLEIQRTEQGDSAMYLCASSASGGDEKLFFGSGTQLSVL.

The chain joins TRBV10-2 to TRBJ1-2, with D unresolved. The V gene lost 4 bases and the J gene lost 5 bases, with 26 bases spanning the gap. The CDR3 is 18 residues long. Looked up from germline, CDR1 is WSHSY and CDR2 is SAAADI. CDR3: CASSGRGSPIDRFYGYTF. The CDR3 DNA sequence: TGCGCCAGCAGTGGTCGGGGTTCTCCAATCGATCGATTTTATGGCTACACCTTC.

The chain recombines TRBV6-6 with TRBJ1-3; TRBD1 matches 9 bases. CDR1 is MNHNY and CDR2 is SVGAGI in the germline V gene (reference sequence). The V and J ends lost 5 bases and 1 base, in that order; junction bases with no gene match: 6. The CDR3 covers 16 residues. CDR3 coding DNA: TGTGCCAGCAGTCCGACCGGGACAGGGTCTGGAAACACCATATATTTT. Residues: CASSPTGTGSGNTIYF.

This rearrangement joins TRBV19 to TRBJ2-7, with D possibly matching TRBD1 (6 bases). This CDR3 has 14 amino acids. The V gene's germline CDR1 is LNHDA and CDR2 SQIVND (reference sequence). V was pared by 3 bases and J by 6 bases, with 15 bases between. The chain's CDR3 is CASSILRDIGEQYF. The CDR3 DNA is TGTGCCAGTAGTATCCTCCGGGACATCGGCGAGCAGTACTTC.

The V gene is TRBV19, the J gene TRBJ1-2, with D unclear. Germline CDR1 and CDR2: LNHDA and SQIVND (reference sequence). The CDR3 length is 13 residues. Trimming removed 5 bases from V and 0 bases from J, with 7 bases in between. As DNA, the CDR3 is TGTGCCAGTAGTGTTTCAGCTAACTATGGCTACACCTTC. It translates to CASSVSANYGYTF.

The V call is TRBV7-2, the J call TRBJ2-7, with 8 bases identical to TRBD2. The CDR3 is 16 amino acids. Germline-derived CDR1 and CDR2 are SGHTA and FQGNSA. Unmatched junction bases numbered 13, after V lost 5 bases and J lost 4 bases. In DNA, the CDR3 is TGTGCCAGCAGCCTATTAGCGGGACAACCCATTTACGAGCAGTACTTC. This codes for CASSLLAGQPIYEQYF.

V is TRBV11-2 and J is TRBJ2-2; D is unresolved. Per the germline V gene, CDR1 is SGHAT and CDR2 is FQNNGV. The CDR3 consists of 15 residues. Trimming pared 1 base from V and 1 base from J, leaving 7 bases between. CDR3 sequence: CASSLGYVNTGELFF. Here the CDR3 DNA reads TGTGCCAGCAGCTTAGGCTATGTGAACACCGGGGAGCTGTTTTTT.

V usage is TRBV2 and J usage is TRBJ1-4; D gene unclear. V was trimmed by 6 bases and J by 0 bases, leaving 8 bases between them. Germline values: CDR1 SNHLY, CDR2 FYNNEI. CDR3 length: 14 amino acids. The CDR3 protein is CASRLGATNEKLFF. The CDR3 nucleotides read TGTGCCAGCAGGCTCGGGGCAACTAATGAAAAACTGTTTTTT.

This chain links TRBV7-2 with TRBJ1-4, with TRBD1 matching 10 bases. CDR1 and CDR2 (germline): SGHTA, FQGNSA. With 4 bases clipped from V and 7 bases from J, the junction kept 6 bases outside the gene matches. The CDR3 covers 15 residues. CDR3 loop: CASSSPGQGSEKLFF. The CDR3 DNA follows: TGTGCCAGCAGCTCCCCGGGACAGGGGAGTGAAAAACTGTTTTTT.

The genes are TRBV11-1 and TRBJ2-1, with 7 bases aligning to TRBD1. CDR1 and CDR2 (germline): SGHAT, FQDESV (reference sequence). The CDR3 contains 15 residues. Losses at the gene ends were 3 bases for V and 2 bases for J; bases not matched to a gene: 4. The CDR3 spells CASSFRQGPYNEQFF. CDR3 bases: TGTGCCAGCAGCTTTAGACAGGGACCCTACAATGAGCAGTTCTTC.

The chain carries TRBV25-1 and TRBJ1-6; weak D call: TRBD1 (5 bases). V was pared by 3 bases and J by 4 bases, with 16 bases between. The CDR3 is 17 amino acids. CDR1 and CDR2 from the germline V gene are MGHDK and SYGVNS. CDR3 sequence reads: CASSDSTRRGYNSPLHF. The DNA for the CDR3 is TGTGCCAGCAGTGATTCTACTCGGAGGGGTTATAATTCACCCCTCCACTTT.

This clone was recorded at least ten times. Here the CDR3 reads CASSIGLGTQYF. CDR3 bases: TGTGCCAGCAGCATCGGACTAGGGACGCAGTATTTT. The V and J genes are TRBV7-2 and TRBJ2-3, with TRBD2 matching 7 bases. Per germline, CDR1 SGHTA and CDR2 FQGNSA. The CDR3 consists of 12 residues. The J segment lost 9 bases and the V segment lost 5 bases, leaving 5 bases of the junction unmatched.

This CDR3 is CASSTILLAGGSNEQFF. The CDR3 nucleotides are TGTGCCAGTAGTACCATTCTACTAGCGGGGGGAAGTAATGAGCAGTTCTTC. This chain joins TRBV19 and TRBJ2-1; 12 bases are shared with TRBD2. The V segment lost 4 bases and the J segment 7 bases; nucleotides outside the gene matches: 11. Per germline, CDR1 LNHDA and CDR2 SQIVND (reference sequence). The CDR3 is made up of 17 amino acids.

The rearrangement uses TRBV11-2 and TRBJ2-7; TRBD1 agrees at 8 bases. The V segment lost 3 bases and the J segment 2 bases; nucleotides outside the gene matches: 0. This CDR3 is built from 13 residues. Germline loops: CDR1 SGHAT, CDR2 FQNNGV. The CDR3 DNA reads as TGTGCCAGCAGCTTGACAGGGGCCTACGAGCAGTACTTC. Translation: CASSLTGAYEQYF.

The CDR3 DNA sequence: TGTGCCAGCTCACCCGTTGGCGGTAGCGGGGCTCAAGAGACCCAGTACTTC. Protein sequence: CASSPVGGSGAQETQYF. The V gene is TRBV18, the J gene TRBJ2-5; TRBD2 aligns across 8 bases. The germline CDR1 and CDR2 sequences are KGHSH and LQKENI. The J segment lost 2 bases and the V segment lost 3 bases, leaving 11 bases of the junction unmatched. CDR3 length equals 17 residues.

This clone was detected only once. CDR3 in amino acids: CASRGQGGNTEAFF. The CDR3 DNA sequence: TGTGCCAGCAGAGGACAGGGCGGGAACACTGAAGCTTTCTTT. The V call is TRBV2, the J call TRBJ1-1; 8 bases map to TRBD1. This CDR3 comprises 14 residues. The J segment lost 1 base and the V segment lost 6 bases, leaving 4 bases of the junction unmatched. Germline V gives CDR1 SNHLY, CDR2 FYNNEI.

J is TRBJ1-1 and V is TRBV27; TRBD1 aligns across 10 bases. The trim removed 3 bases at V and 4 bases at J, leaving 11 bases unmatched. The CDR3 consists of 17 residues. Germline assignment: CDR1 MNHEY and CDR2 SMNVEV (reference sequence). This CDR3 reads CASSFGMTGGWITEAFF. The DNA of the CDR3 is TGTGCCAGCAGTTTCGGGATGACAGGGGGCTGGATCACTGAAGCTTTCTTT.

The chain links TRBV5-1 to TRBJ2-7; possible D gene TRBD1, 6 bases. The length of the CDR3 is 12 residues. Germline V gene sequence: CDR1 SGHRS, CDR2 YFSETQ. V gave up 6 bases and J gave up 6 bases, with 13 bases separating them. CDR3 DNA: TGCGCCAGCAATCAGGGGCGAGGCGAGCAGTACTTC. Translating it yields CASNQGRGEQYF. The entire variable domain, with the rest obtained from reference TRBV5-1 and TRBJ2-7, is as follows: KAGVTQTPRYLIKTRGQQVTLSCSPISGHRSVSWYQQTPGQGLQFLFEYFSETQRNKGNFPGRFSGRQFSNSRSEMNVSTLELGDSALYLCASNQGRGEQYFGPGTRLTVT.

This clone showed up just once. The chain is built from TRBV10-3 and TRBJ2-5, with a tentative D call TRBD2 (6 bases). CDR3 length equals 16 residues. The V gene's germline CDR1 is ENHRY and CDR2 SYGVKD. V gave up 4 bases and J gave up 5 bases, with 20 bases separating them. Written as DNA, the CDR3 is TGTGCCATCAGTGGACCTCAGGAGGGGAGGTTGGAGACCCAGTACTTC. Amino acid sequence: CAISGPQEGRLETQYF.

This rearrangement joins TRBV4-1 to TRBJ2-1, with D possibly matching TRBD2 (7 bases). Germline lookup yields CDR1 MGHRA and CDR2 YSYEKL. V was trimmed by 3 bases and J by 4 bases, leaving 19 bases between them. The CDR3 is 17 amino acids. CDR3: CASSHLNRRGPYNEQFF. Here the CDR3 DNA reads TGCGCCAGCAGCCACTTAAATAGGCGGGGGCCTTACAATGAGCAGTTCTTC.